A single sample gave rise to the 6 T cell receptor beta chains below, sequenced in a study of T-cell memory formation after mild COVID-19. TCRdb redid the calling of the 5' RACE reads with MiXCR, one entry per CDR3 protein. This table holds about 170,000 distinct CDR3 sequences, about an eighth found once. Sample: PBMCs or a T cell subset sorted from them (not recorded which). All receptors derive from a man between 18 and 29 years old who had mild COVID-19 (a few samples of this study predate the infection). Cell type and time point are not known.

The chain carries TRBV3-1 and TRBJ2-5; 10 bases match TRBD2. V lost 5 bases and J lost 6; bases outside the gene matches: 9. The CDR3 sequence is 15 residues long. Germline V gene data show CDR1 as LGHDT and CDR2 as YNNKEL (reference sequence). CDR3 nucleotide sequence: TGTGCCAGCAGCAAAGGGGGACTAGCGAGACAGACCCAGTACTTC. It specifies CASSKGGLARQTQYF.

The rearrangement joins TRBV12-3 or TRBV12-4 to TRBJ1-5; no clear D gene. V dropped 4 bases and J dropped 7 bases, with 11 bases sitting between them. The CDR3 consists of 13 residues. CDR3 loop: CASSSRLSQPQHF. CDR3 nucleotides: TGTGCCAGCAGTTCCAGGTTATCCCAGCCCCAGCATTTT.

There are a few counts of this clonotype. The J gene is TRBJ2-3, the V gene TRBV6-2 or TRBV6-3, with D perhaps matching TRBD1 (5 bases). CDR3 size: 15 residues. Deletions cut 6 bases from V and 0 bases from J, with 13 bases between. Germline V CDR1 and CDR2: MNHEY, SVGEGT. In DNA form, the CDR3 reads TGTGCCAGCAGCCCGACAGTCTATAGCACAGATACGCAGTATTTT. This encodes CASSPTVYSTDTQYF.

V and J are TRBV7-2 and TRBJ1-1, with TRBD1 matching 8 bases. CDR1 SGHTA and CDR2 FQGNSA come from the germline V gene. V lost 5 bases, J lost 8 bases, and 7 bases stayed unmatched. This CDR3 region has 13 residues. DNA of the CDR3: TGTGCCAGCAGCCTAAGGGGGGACAGGGAAGCTTTCTTT. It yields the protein CASSLRGDREAFF.

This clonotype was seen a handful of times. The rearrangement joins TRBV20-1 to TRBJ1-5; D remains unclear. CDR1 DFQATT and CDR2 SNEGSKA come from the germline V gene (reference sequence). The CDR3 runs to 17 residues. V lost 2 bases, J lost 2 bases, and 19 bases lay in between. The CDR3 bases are TGCAGTGCTAGACGGTCCGACCTGGGTGCTGGCAATCAGCCCCAGCATTTT. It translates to CSARRSDLGAGNQPQHF.

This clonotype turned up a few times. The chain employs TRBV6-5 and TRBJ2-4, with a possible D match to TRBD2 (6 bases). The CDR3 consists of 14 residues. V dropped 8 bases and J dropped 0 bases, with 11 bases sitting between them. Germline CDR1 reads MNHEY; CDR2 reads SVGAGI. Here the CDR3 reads CASSRGLAKNIQYF. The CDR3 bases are TGTGCCAGCTCGCGGGGCCTAGCCAAAAACATTCAGTACTTC.